This entry is about one T cell receptor beta chain. This entry is derived from a study of blood T cell repertoires in COVID-19. About the study: Material from acute and convalescent COVID-19 was sourced from the United States, Italy and Spain. T cells, B-cell-depleted T cells, or PBMCs provided the cDNA or gDNA that served as material.

This CDR3 has 15 residues. The J segment lost 4 bases and the V segment lost 3 bases, leaving 4 bases of the junction unmatched. CDR1 is KGHSH, CDR2 LQKENI, per germline. TCRdb's table, derived via immunoSEQ multiplex PCR, lists solely in-frame clones and lacks some. Altogether approximately 64,000 clones are present, around nine tenths being singletons, with the ten largest covering roughly 3.5%. The sequence was collected from a man aged 65 to 85 with acute or convalescent COVID-19. The rearrangement joins TRBV18 to TRBJ1-3, with 9 bases matching TRBD1. The sample taken for sequencing was peripheral blood. CDR3 DNA sequence: TGTGCCAGCTCACCCGGGACAGGGAGAGGAAACACCATATATTTT. Protein: CASSPGTGRGNTIYF.